The source of this T cell receptor (beta chain) is a study of cytotoxic CD8 clonotypes in ibrutinib-treated CLL (dated by TCRdb to about 2021). About the full investigation: The cohort was composed of 11 relapsed/refractory and around 15 treatment-naive patients; IGHV unmutated status was identified in some 17 patients. An average of around 250,000 productive templates and about 100,000 productive rearrangements was obtained per sample. Response samples were taken after a median of around 13 months on treatment, ranging from roughly 6 to 36 months. Longitudinal samples were obtainable from about 30% of the roughly 90 participants in the trial. Cryopreserved peripheral blood mononuclear cells were obtained before treatment, at response, and at either sustained remission or disease progression. Patients were still on ibrutinib when every remission and progressive disease sample was collected. Responses were partial in roughly 24 patients and complete in 2; after median about 68 months follow-up, 14 stayed in remission and about 12 progressed. On the study overall, not on this receptor specifically: Lymph node repertoires were not examined, and the timing of sampling was not matched between patients in sustained remission and those whose disease progressed. Public clonotypes were rare and either contracted or stayed stable during treatment, and the rise in clonality at ibrutinib response reflected the expansion of private clonotypes. At ibrutinib response clonality went up, during sustained remission it held steady, and at progression it dropped back toward baseline. Baseline clonality was found to be higher than that of age-matched healthy donors and was strongly correlated with circulating CD8+ T-cell counts.

Looking up the germline V gene (reference sequence) yields CDR1 MNHNY and CDR2 SVGAGI. Trimming removed 5 bases from V and 7 bases from J, leaving 10 bases between the germline ends. There are 12 amino acids in the CDR3, from cysteine to phenylalanine inclusive. The CDR3 DNA has 36 bases and is translated from base 1. Each clonotype received, on average, about 10x coverage in deep resolution sequencing performed on a MiSeq, where the target depth lay between 1 in 1 million and 1 in 200,000 T cells. The immunoSEQ hsTCRB Kit was used to generate the TCR beta libraries. Under the source paper's analysis protocol: ImmunoSEQ Data Assistant and ImmunoSEQ Analyzer were used for data analysis, and V, D and J genes were assigned according to IMGT definitions. Clonality was computed as one minus normalized Shannon entropy of productive rearrangement frequencies, ranging from 0 to 1. Only overrepresented clonotypes making up at least 0.05% of each patient's repertoire were included in the public clonotype analysis. Repertoires from thirteen age-matched healthy donors in immuneACCESS were used as clonality controls. This is the immuneACCESS table as TCRdb keeps it, with only in-frame sequences that have V and J called. A part of the clones is gone; compared with another copy, unresolved V genes explain less than half, and the rest is unexplained. The V and J calls and clone size come from that table; D and trimming were worked out from the DNA. Across this sample there are roughly 180,000 clones, with about 84% seen only once. 4.6% of the sample is in the top ten clones.

The time point label here, explained by the study, means: approximately 25 months on ibrutinib. Around 1.8 micrograms of genomic DNA were extracted from cryopreserved PBMCs for TCR beta library preparation. Longitudinal blood samples from CLL patients on ibrutinib monotherapy were analyzed using high-throughput TCR beta sequencing. The patients took part in an open-label, single-center phase 2 trial of ibrutinib monotherapy. This clone has a handful of counts. Which antigen it targets is not known. Base quality data are lacking; no much larger clone is found one base away. This sample includes further DNA sequences coding for the same CDR3.

The receptor comes from a human donor with chronic lymphocytic leukemia. The sequence links TRBV6-6 to TRBJ2-3; the D segment may tentatively be TRBD1 or TRBD2, each giving 5 matched bases. Sequenced material: PBMCs, taken after 24 months of ibrutinib treatment. The CDR3 region: CASSPRGYTQYF. The DNA reads TGTGCCAGCAGTCCCCGGGGCTATACGCAGTATTTT.